The next 7 T cell receptor beta chains were all read from a single sample in a study of spatial heterogeneity in lung cancer. Study-level findings and limits: Intratumoral expanded alpha and beta TCR counts were found to track tumor mutation counts.

Time point reported: sample taken at primary tumor resection. Antigens for these TCRs are unknown. TCRdb itself ran the 5' RACE reads through MiXCR, one entry per CDR3 protein. This sample has about 5,700 distinct CDR3 sequences, with around a quarter found just once. The source material was lung tumor tissue, sampled at surgery. Source of these receptors: a male donor with early-stage non-small cell lung cancer.

The chain carries TRBV9 and TRBJ2-5; D not certain. V lost 2 bases and J 6 bases, leaving 14 bases between the germline ends. In germline, CDR1 is SGDLS, CDR2 YYNGEE. This CDR3 region has 14 residues. The CDR3 coding sequence is TGTGCCAGCAGCGTGGGCGAAGGCCAGCAGACCCAGTACTTC. Translated: CASSVGEGQQTQYF. Together with reference TRBV9 and TRBJ2-5, the CDR3 gives the full variable domain: DSGVTQTPKHLITATGQRVTLRCSPRSGDLSVYWYQQSLDQGLQFLIQYYNGEERAKGNILERFSAQQFPDLHSELNLSSLELGDSALYFCASSVGEGQQTQYFGPGTRLLVL.

This clonotype is judged medium-sized. The chain employs TRBV10-2 and TRBJ2-7, with 14 bases aligning to TRBD2. Trimming at V came to 3 bases and at J to 1 base, leaving 5 bases not matched to a gene. In germline, CDR1 is WSHSY, CDR2 SAAADI. The CDR3 loop spans 17 amino acids. The CDR3 DNA reads TGCGCCAGCAGTGAAGGACTAGCGGGAGGAGGGTCCTACGAGCAGTACTTC. This translates into CASSEGLAGGGSYEQYF.

The chain combines TRBV5-4 with TRBJ2-2; possibly TRBD2 for D (6 bases). The germline gives CDR1 SGHNT, CDR2 YYREEE (reference sequence). The CDR3 has 15 residues. Deletions cut 6 bases from V and 7 bases from J, with 19 bases between. CDR3 nucleotide sequence: TGTGCCAGCACTTCAATCGGGAGTAACGTCGGGGAGCTGTTTTTT. This gives the protein CASTSIGSNVGELFF.

The J gene is TRBJ2-3, the V gene TRBV5-1, with 10 bases identical to TRBD1. The CDR3 length is 14 residues. After removal of 4 bases from V and 7 bases from J, the junction contained 6 bases not matched to a gene. CDR1 is SGHRS, CDR2 YFSETQ, per germline. The CDR3 DNA follows: TGCGCCAGCAGCATAGGGACAGGGGTAAATACGCAGTATTTT. It is translated as CASSIGTGVNTQYF.

By proportion, this clonotype is medium-sized. The CDR3 protein is CASSQDLGRQFF. CDR3 bases: TGTGCCAGCAGCCAAGATCTGGGAAGGCAGTTCTTC. V usage is TRBV3-1 and J usage is TRBJ2-1; D unresolved. Deletions cut 0 bases from V and 12 bases from J, with 9 bases between. Germline V lookup: CDR1 LGHDT, CDR2 YNNKEL (reference sequence). This CDR3 is 12 amino acids long.

By share, this clonotype ranks as medium-sized. V is TRBV27 and J is TRBJ2-3, with TRBD2 identical over 14 bases. Germline V gene sequence: CDR1 MNHEY, CDR2 SMNVEV (reference sequence). With 1 base clipped from V and 2 bases from J, the junction kept 5 bases outside the gene matches. This CDR3 contains 18 residues. The CDR3 DNA sequence: TGTGCCAGCAGTTTATTAGGGACTAGCGGGAGCCTCACAGATACGCAGTATTTT. Its protein is CASSLLGTSGSLTDTQYF.

In this sample, this clonotype is medium-sized (0.01 to 0.1%). This sequence joins TRBV20-1 and TRBJ2-1; D may be TRBD1 (5 bases). The CDR3 contains 11 residues. Germline CDR1 and CDR2: DFQATT and SNEGSKA (reference sequence). V was shortened by 3 bases and J by 9 bases, with 9 bases between the two germline ends. The CDR3: CSARDRGEQFF. The DNA for the CDR3 is TGCAGTGCTAGGGATAGGGGTGAGCAGTTCTTC.